Below, 2 T cell receptor beta chains from the same sample are listed, as sequenced in a study of response to subunit inactivated influenza vaccine. TCRdb reanalysed the RT-PCR reads using MiXCR and keeps one entry per CDR3 protein. The data contain more than 700,000 distinct CDR3 sequences, 20% to 25% of them singletons. The sequencing used PBMCs from blood, collected 5 to 6 days after vaccination. The receptors here all came from a man aged 45 to 65 who received an inactivated influenza vaccine.

Regarding this clonotype: This may arise from a read error, as a much more abundant clone is one base away. This sequence joins TRBV5-5 and TRBJ2-3; D unresolved. The CDR3 length is 13 residues. The germline V gene has CDR1 SGHKS and CDR2 YYEKEE (reference sequence). CDR3 amino acids: CANSLQQSDTQYF. For the CDR3, the DNA is TGTGCCAACAGCTTACAGCAATCAGATACGCAGTATTTT.

This clonotype was found a few times. The chain has TRBV5-5 and TRBJ1-6; no firm D call. V lost 2 bases and J 5 bases, leaving 5 bases between the germline ends. The CDR3 contains 13 residues. Germline V CDR1 and CDR2: SGHKS, YYEKEE (reference sequence). The CDR3: CASSFRDNSPLHF. CDR3 nucleotide sequence: TGTGCCAGCAGCTTCCGGGATAATTCACCCCTCCACTTT.